Shown below are 32 T cell receptor beta chains from a single sample sequenced in a study of control samples from healthy donors and cancer patients. The assay was immunoSEQ multiplex PCR, and TCRdb's table has in-frame clones only and misses some. The data show about 55,000 clones, nearly 90% seen once. Sequences were obtained from blood. Receptor source: a man aged 50-59 years in good health.

CDR3 DNA: TGTGCCAGCAGCTTAGAGGGACTAGCGGTTACCGGGGAGCTGTTTTTT. It translates to CASSLEGLAVTGELFF. This chain links TRBV7-8 with TRBJ2-2, with 11 bases identical to TRBD2. Germline CDR1 is SGHVS and CDR2 is FQNEAQ. V lost 1 base, J lost 5 bases, and 3 bases stayed unmatched. This CDR3 region has 16 residues.

The rearrangement links TRBV24-1 to TRBJ2-2, with 9 bases aligning to TRBD1. V was pared by 4 bases and J by 8 bases, with 7 bases of the junction left unmatched. CDR1 and CDR2 (germline): KGHDR, SFDVKD. The CDR3 covers 15 residues. This CDR3 reads CATSDRNRGPGELFF. The CDR3 DNA reads as TGTGCCACCAGTGACCGCAACAGGGGGCCAGGGGAGCTGTTTTTT.

The CDR3 here is CASTFTPGQNSPLHF. In nucleotides, the CDR3 is TGTGCCAGCACTTTCACCCCGGGACAGAATTCACCCCTCCACTTT. This chain links TRBV6-5 with TRBJ1-6, with 7 bases lining up with TRBD1. The CDR3 has 15 residues. CDR1 MNHEY and CDR2 SVGAGI come from the germline V gene. V gave up 7 bases and J gave up 7 bases; unmatched junction bases: 10.

The chain couples TRBV5-1 to TRBJ2-7, with D possibly TRBD1 on 6 matching bases. This CDR3 has 12 amino acids. Germline V gene data show CDR1 as SGHRS and CDR2 as YFSETQ. V was clipped by 6 bases and J by 4 bases, with 11 bases between them. The CDR3: CASTLQGYEQYF. Written as DNA, the CDR3 is TGCGCCAGCACCTTACAGGGTTACGAGCAGTACTTC. The full variable domain, completed using reference TRBV5-1 and TRBJ2-7, is KAGVTQTPRYLIKTRGQQVTLSCSPISGHRSVSWYQQTPGQGLQFLFEYFSETQRNKGNFPGRFSGRQFSNSRSEMNVSTLELGDSALYLCASTLQGYEQYFGPGTRLTVT.

The CDR3 nucleotides are TGCGCCAGCAGCCCTTCCCCCGGGACTAGCTCCTACAATGAGCAGTTCTTC. It yields the protein CASSPSPGTSSYNEQFF. This chain joins TRBV4-3 and TRBJ2-1; TRBD2 aligns across 8 bases. The V and J ends lost 4 bases and 0 bases, in that order; junction bases with no gene match: 8. Per the germline V gene, CDR1 is LGHNA and CDR2 is YSLEER. The CDR3 spans 17 residues.

V is TRBV3-1 (or the pseudogene TRBV3-2) and J is TRBJ2-1; D may be TRBD1 or TRBD2 (6 bases each). This CDR3 comprises 16 residues. Trimming cost V 1 base and J 4 bases, with 14 bases left between them. The germline V gene encodes CDR1 LGHDT and CDR2 YNNKEL (reference sequence). This chain's CDR3 is CASSQASGASYNEQFF. DNA of the CDR3: TGTGCCAGCAGCCAAGCGTCGGGGGCCTCGTACAATGAGCAGTTCTTC.

V is TRBV7-8 and J is TRBJ2-3, with TRBD2 as a possible D gene (7 bases). Germline V gives CDR1 SGHVS, CDR2 FQNEAQ. This CDR3 has 14 residues. V gave up 5 bases and J gave up 0 bases, with 9 bases separating them. As DNA, the CDR3 is TGTGCCAGCAGCCCGGGGGGCAGCACAGATACGCAGTATTTT. Translation: CASSPGGSTDTQYF.

V and J are TRBV5-6 and TRBJ1-2; D ambiguous. V dropped 1 base and J dropped 8 bases, with 6 bases sitting between them. The CDR3 runs to 11 residues. Germline CDR1 and CDR2: SGHDT and YYEEEE. DNA for the CDR3: TGTGCCAGCAGCTTGACAGAGGGCTACACCTTC. Translation gives CASSLTEGYTF. The full variable domain, rest sourced from reference TRBV5-6 and TRBJ1-2, is DAGVTQSPTHLIKTRGQQVTLRCSPKSGHDTVSWYQQALGQGPQFIFQYYEEEERQRGNFPDRFSGHQFPNYSSELNVNALLLGDSALYLCASSLTEGYTFGSGTRLTVV.

The V and J genes are TRBV2 and TRBJ1-1, with D possibly TRBD1 on 5 matching bases. Germline V lookup: CDR1 SNHLY, CDR2 FYNNEI. The CDR3 is made up of 12 amino acids. The V end lost 8 bases, the J end lost 1 base, and 8 bases lay between the germline ends. CDR3 sequence: CASCQGNTEAFF. The CDR3 DNA reads TGTGCCAGCTGCCAGGGGAACACTGAAGCTTTCTTT.

This clone was counted a single time. This chain links TRBV9 with TRBJ1-2, with 7 positions matching TRBD1. The CDR3 contains 17 residues. Trimming at V came to 4 bases and at J to 4 bases, leaving 16 bases not matched to a gene. Germline V CDR1 and CDR2: SGDLS, YYNGEE. The CDR3 spells CASSPHGVGGEVYGYTF. The DNA for the CDR3 is TGTGCCAGCAGCCCCCATGGGGTAGGGGGCGAGGTCTATGGCTACACCTTC. The complete variable domain, with remaining parts taken from reference TRBV9 and TRBJ1-2, reads DSGVTQTPKHLITATGQRVTLRCSPRSGDLSVYWYQQSLDQGLQFLIQYYNGEERAKGNILERFSAQQFPDLHSELNLSSLELGDSALYFCASSPHGVGGEVYGYTFGSGTRLTVV.

The rearrangement uses TRBV18 and TRBJ1-2; a weak D match, TRBD1 (6 bases). V shed 0 bases and J shed 2 bases, with 25 bases lying between them. The CDR3 is made up of 20 amino acids. From germline, CDR1 is KGHSH and CDR2 LQKENI. In DNA form, the CDR3 reads TGTGCCAGCTCACCACCGGGACGGACAGAACTTCAACTCCGAAACTATGGCTACACCTTC. It yields the protein CASSPPGRTELQLRNYGYTF.

V and J are TRBV5-1 and TRBJ2-2; D may be TRBD1 or TRBD2 (5 bases each). Looked up from germline, CDR1 is SGHRS and CDR2 is YFSETQ. V lost 5 bases to trimming and J lost 2 bases, with 7 bases between them. This CDR3 contains 13 residues. CDR3 sequence (DNA): TGCGCCAGCAGTCGGGACAACACCGGGGAGCTGTTTTTT. The encoded protein is CASSRDNTGELFF. Full variable domain (missing parts from reference TRBV5-1 and TRBJ2-2): KAGVTQTPRYLIKTRGQQVTLSCSPISGHRSVSWYQQTPGQGLQFLFEYFSETQRNKGNFPGRFSGRQFSNSRSEMNVSTLELGDSALYLCASSRDNTGELFFGEGSRLTVL.

In this sample, this clone turned up once. The chain is built from TRBV12-5 and TRBJ2-3; D unresolved. The germline V gene has CDR1 LGHNT and CDR2 FRNRAP. V gave up 6 bases and J gave up 2 bases, with 15 bases separating them. This CDR3 is 15 amino acids long. Here the CDR3 reads CASGHPLGDTDTQYF. DNA of the CDR3: TGTGCTAGTGGCCACCCTCTTGGGGACACAGATACGCAGTATTTT. The variable domain in full, completed from reference TRBV12-5 and TRBJ2-3, reads DARVTQTPRHKVTEMGQEVTMRCQPILGHNTVFWYRQTMMQGLELLAYFRNRAPLDDSGMPKDRFSAEMPDATLATLKIQPSEPRDSAVYFCASGHPLGDTDTQYFGPGTRLTVL.

This clone was observed a handful of times. The J gene is TRBJ1-6, the V gene TRBV5-1; 10 bases map to TRBD1. Losses at the gene ends were 4 bases for V and 6 bases for J; bases not matched to a gene: 7. The CDR3 has 16 residues. The germline gives CDR1 SGHRS, CDR2 YFSETQ. The CDR3 sequence: CASSLEGTGVNSPLHF. The DNA of the CDR3 is TGCGCCAGCAGCCTGGAGGGGACAGGGGTTAATTCACCCCTCCACTTT.

The chain has TRBV5-6 and TRBJ2-7; TRBD2 agrees at 12 bases. This CDR3 spans 16 amino acids. V trimming: 2 bases; J trimming: 7 bases; junction bases outside the gene matches: 10. The V gene's germline CDR1 is SGHDT and CDR2 YYEEEE. CDR3 amino acids: CASSFLAGGGAWEQYF. The CDR3 nucleotides are TGTGCCAGCAGCTTCCTAGCGGGAGGGGGGGCCTGGGAGCAGTACTTC.

The V and J genes are TRBV30 and TRBJ2-7; 8 nucleotides align to TRBD2. CDR1 GTSNPN and CDR2 SVGIG come from the germline V gene (reference sequence). The CDR3 is 11 amino acids. V lost 3 bases to trimming and J lost 7 bases; unmatched junction nucleotides: 2. CDR3 loop: CAWSREGEQYF. CDR3 DNA: TGTGCCTGGAGCCGGGAGGGGGAGCAGTACTTC.

This clone has only one observation. The chain couples TRBV6-1 to TRBJ2-3; D is undetermined. V was trimmed by 1 base and J by 6 bases, leaving 8 bases between them. The germline V gene encodes CDR1 MNHNS and CDR2 SASEGT. The CDR3 extends over 13 amino acids. The CDR3 loop is CASSEGIIDTQYF. For the CDR3, the DNA is TGTGCCAGCAGTGAAGGAATCATCGATACGCAGTATTTT.

The CDR3 nucleotides are TGTGCCAGCGGAACCGGGACAGGGTATGAAAAACTGTTTTTT. Its protein is CASGTGTGYEKLFF. The chain links TRBV27 to TRBJ1-4; 9 bases are shared with TRBD1. The CDR3 extends over 14 amino acids. V dropped 8 bases and J dropped 6; count of bases not matched to a gene: 7. In germline, CDR1 is MNHEY, CDR2 SMNVEV (reference sequence).

Written as DNA, the CDR3 is TGCGCCAGCAGCTTGGAAACGGGGGGGAACACTGAAGCTTTCTTT. Protein sequence: CASSLETGGNTEAFF. V usage is TRBV5-1 and J usage is TRBJ1-1; TRBD1 is a possible D gene (5 bases). The CDR3 covers 15 residues. Deletions cut 0 bases from V and 1 base from J, with 10 bases between. Germline CDR1 reads SGHRS; CDR2 reads YFSETQ.

The chain recombines TRBV30 with TRBJ2-1; 7 positions match TRBD2. J gave up 4 bases and V 0 bases, and 3 bases lay outside the gene matches. CDR3 length: 14 residues. The V gene's germline CDR1 is GTSNPN and CDR2 SVGIG (reference sequence). CDR3 nucleotide sequence: TGTGCCTGGAGTGTCCTAGCGGTTTACAATGAGCAGTTCTTC. Amino acid sequence: CAWSVLAVYNEQFF.

This chain connects TRBV5-6 to TRBJ1-3; a possible D gene is TRBD1 (6 bases). The ends were cut back, 5 bases at V and 4 bases at J, with 10 bases in the middle. CDR1 and CDR2 (germline): SGHDT, YYEEEE. The CDR3 totals 13 residues. CDR3 loop: CASRVGGGNTIYF. The CDR3 DNA reads TGTGCCAGCAGGGTCGGGGGCGGAAACACCATATATTTT.

This chain joins TRBV21-1 and TRBJ1-2. TRBV21-1 is given as a pseudogene. The CDR3 contains 15 residues. The CDR3 region has the DNA TGTGCCAGCACCAAAAGGAGGCAGGGTAGGTATGGCTACACCTTC. This translates into CASTKRRQGRYGYTF.

The gene calls are TRBV6-5 and TRBJ1-4; perhaps TRBD1 as D (5 bases). This CDR3 is 15 amino acids long. Between the trimmed V and J ends, which lost 2 bases and 5 bases, there was a span of 12 bases. Germline CDR1 and CDR2: MNHEY and SVGAGI. CDR3 amino acids: CASSYGGTENEKLFF. In DNA, the CDR3 is TGTGCCAGCAGTTACGGGGGGACTGAGAATGAAAAACTGTTTTTT.

The chain has TRBV11-3 and TRBJ1-4; D unclear. This CDR3 contains 13 residues. Germline CDR1 SGHNT, CDR2 YENEEA. Deletions cut 6 bases from V and 7 bases from J, with 12 bases between. CDR3 DNA sequence: TGTGCCAGCAGTACACAAAACGTTGAAAAACTGTTTTTT. It codes for CASSTQNVEKLFF.

The rearrangement joins TRBV18 to TRBJ1-4; TRBD1 agrees at 12 bases. After removal of 0 bases from V and 4 bases from J, the junction contained 3 bases not matched to a gene. The CDR3 runs to 17 residues. CDR1 is KGHSH and CDR2 is LQKENI in the germline V gene. The DNA of the CDR3 is TGTGCCAGCTCACCACCGGGACAGGGGGCATATAATGAAAAACTGTTTTTT. It codes for CASSPPGQGAYNEKLFF.

This rearrangement joins TRBV18 to TRBJ2-7, with D perhaps TRBD2 (5 bases). The V and J ends lost 6 bases and 0 bases respectively, with 21 bases between them. The CDR3 totals 17 residues. Looked up from germline, CDR1 is KGHSH and CDR2 is LQKENI. Here the CDR3 reads CASSEVKALGSSYEQYF. The DNA of the CDR3 is TGTGCCAGCTCCGAGGTCAAGGCGTTGGGGAGCTCCTACGAGCAGTACTTC. Drawing the rest from reference TRBV18 and TRBJ2-7, the complete variable domain is NAGVMQNPRHLVRRRGQEARLRCSPMKGHSHVYWYRQLPEEGLKFMVYLQKENIIDESGMPKERFSAEFPKEGPSILRIQQVVRGDSAAYFCASSEVKALGSSYEQYFGPGTRLTVT.

This chain links TRBV5-1 with TRBJ2-5; D not resolved. The germline V gene has CDR1 SGHRS and CDR2 YFSETQ. V was pared by 0 bases and J by 1 base, with 4 bases between. This CDR3 has 13 amino acids. The CDR3 spells CASSLGIQETQYF. CDR3 bases: TGCGCCAGCAGCTTGGGGATCCAAGAGACCCAGTACTTC.

This chain links TRBV5-1 with TRBJ2-1; D possibly corresponds to TRBD1 (6 bases). The V end lost 5 bases, the J end lost 0 bases, and 18 bases lay between the germline ends. CDR1 and CDR2 (germline): SGHRS, YFSETQ. CDR3 size: 17 residues. CDR3 amino acids: CASRLILGGFSYNEQFF. CDR3 coding DNA: TGCGCCAGCAGGCTAATACTAGGGGGATTCTCCTACAATGAGCAGTTCTTC.

This chain uses TRBV28 with TRBJ1-1, with TRBD1 matching over 8 bases. The CDR3 has 15 amino acids. Trimming cost V 8 bases and J 1 base; bases outside gene matches: 9. Germline CDR1 and CDR2: MDHEN and SYDVKM. The CDR3 sequence: CASRTGGSGNTEAFF. CDR3 sequence (DNA): TGTGCCAGCCGCACAGGGGGATCTGGGAACACTGAAGCTTTCTTT.

The rearrangement joins TRBV27 to TRBJ2-1; 13 bases are shared with TRBD2. Germline V lookup: CDR1 MNHEY, CDR2 SMNVEV (reference sequence). CDR3 length: 18 amino acids. The V segment lost 3 bases and the J segment 0 bases; nucleotides outside the gene matches: 5. The chain's CDR3 is CASSFVLAGGSSYNEQFF. As DNA, the CDR3 is TGTGCCAGCAGTTTCGTACTAGCGGGAGGGAGCTCCTACAATGAGCAGTTCTTC.

The V and J genes are TRBV27 and TRBJ2-3; the D gene is possibly TRBD1 (5 bases). Germline lookup yields CDR1 MNHEY and CDR2 SMNVEV (reference sequence). The CDR3 is 14 amino acids. Trimming took off 6 bases at V and 6 bases at J, with 16 bases between the two ends. The CDR3 DNA reads TGTGCCAGCAGCCCCGCAGGGCCCCCCGATACGCAGTATTTT. This codes for CASSPAGPPDTQYF.

This chain uses TRBV7-2 with TRBJ2-5; TRBD2 might be the D (5 bases). Trimming pared 1 base from V and 5 bases from J, leaving 8 bases between. Germline V gene sequence: CDR1 SGHTA, CDR2 FQGNSA. The length of the CDR3 is 13 residues. CDR3 nucleotides: TGTGCCAGCAGCTTAGTTAGAGGGGAGACCCAGTACTTC. This gives the protein CASSLVRGETQYF.